These T cell receptor beta chains were read from a single sample in a study of cytomegalovirus exposure and HLA in healthy donors. TCRdb's copy holds only in-frame clones and misses some; the assay was immunoSEQ multiplex PCR. The data contain over 100,000 clones, roughly 89% of them seen just once; the ten biggest clones take up 3% to 3.5%. The sequenced material came from PBMCs. Receptor source: a man aged 25-45 years in good health and CMV-seronegative. Each CDR3 is given with its conserved first and last residue. Fields, in order: J gene, V gene, CDR3 protein.

j_gene: TRBJ1-5; v_gene: TRBV11-2; CDR3aa: CASSLAGGANQPQHF
j_gene: TRBJ1-5; v_gene: TRBV28; CDR3aa: CASTGRGSRNQPQHF
j_gene: TRBJ2-3; v_gene: TRBV7-9; CDR3aa: CASSLAQGGTDTQYF
j_gene: TRBJ2-7; v_gene: TRBV4-1; CDR3aa: CASSQTQGAVYEQYF
j_gene: TRBJ2-3; v_gene: TRBV6-5; CDR3aa: CASTTGDTQYF
j_gene: TRBJ2-7; v_gene: TRBV29-1; CDR3aa: CSALAGSNHEQYF
j_gene: TRBJ1-2; v_gene: TRBV6-6; CDR3aa: CASSYSPGGYGYTF
j_gene: TRBJ1-1; v_gene: TRBV19; CDR3aa: CASSTLGAGETEAFF
j_gene: TRBJ2-7; v_gene: TRBV9; CDR3aa: CASSVGGGTSYEQYF
j_gene: TRBJ1-5; v_gene: TRBV18; CDR3aa: CASSAGQGAGNQPQHF
j_gene: TRBJ2-3; v_gene: TRBV5-4; CDR3aa: CASNLGGTALTDTQYF
j_gene: TRBJ1-6; v_gene: TRBV6-1; CDR3aa: CASRDLQGADSPLHF
j_gene: TRBJ2-1; v_gene: TRBV27; CDR3aa: CASSSPQRGFGEQFF
j_gene: TRBJ2-3; v_gene: TRBV19; CDR3aa: CAKYVSPDTQYF
j_gene: TRBJ1-2; v_gene: TRBV5-6; CDR3aa: CASSLGTGIDSYGYTF
j_gene: TRBJ2-7; v_gene: TRBV6-5; CDR3aa: CASSYGTGDEQYF
j_gene: TRBJ2-7; v_gene: TRBV9; CDR3aa: CASSGGGTGFYEQYF
j_gene: TRBJ1-5; v_gene: TRBV21-1; CDR3aa: CASKRGIIHSNQPQHF
j_gene: TRBJ1-2; v_gene: TRBV6-6; CDR3aa: CASSWDRTDGYTF
j_gene: TRBJ2-5; v_gene: TRBV7-8; CDR3aa: CASSRSGGAVKTQYF
j_gene: TRBJ1-2; v_gene: TRBV29-1; CDR3aa: CSVVGKTGGPLDGYTF
j_gene: TRBJ2-7; v_gene: TRBV7-8; CDR3aa: CASSLEAPGQGFEQYF
j_gene: TRBJ2-3; v_gene: TRBV7-2; CDR3aa: CASSLGRGGPDTQYF
j_gene: TRBJ2-2; v_gene: TRBV14; CDR3aa: CASSHRRQGRNTGELFF
j_gene: TRBJ2-1; v_gene: TRBV4-1; CDR3aa: CASSQGGLARVDEQFF